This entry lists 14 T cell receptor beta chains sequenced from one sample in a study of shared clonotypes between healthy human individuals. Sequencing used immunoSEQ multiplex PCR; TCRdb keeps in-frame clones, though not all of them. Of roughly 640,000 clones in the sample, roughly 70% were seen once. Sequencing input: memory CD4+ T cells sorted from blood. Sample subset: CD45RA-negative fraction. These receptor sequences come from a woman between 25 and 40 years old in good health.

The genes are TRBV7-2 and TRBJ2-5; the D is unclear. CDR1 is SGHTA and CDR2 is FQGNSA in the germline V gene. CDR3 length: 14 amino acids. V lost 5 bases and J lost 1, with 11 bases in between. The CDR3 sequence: CASSRTNLQETQYF. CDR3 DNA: TGTGCCAGCAGCCGGACGAACCTCCAAGAGACCCAGTACTTC.

The CDR3 is CASSVEPRVGGSGPYNEQFF. CDR3 nucleotide sequence: TGTGCCAGCAGCGTAGAACCCCGGGTTGGCGGTAGCGGACCCTACAATGAGCAGTTCTTC. This chain links TRBV9 with TRBJ2-1; a possible D gene is TRBD2 (6 bases). The germline gives CDR1 SGDLS, CDR2 YYNGEE. Trimming stripped 0 bases from V and 2 bases from J, with 24 bases between. This CDR3 spans 20 amino acids.

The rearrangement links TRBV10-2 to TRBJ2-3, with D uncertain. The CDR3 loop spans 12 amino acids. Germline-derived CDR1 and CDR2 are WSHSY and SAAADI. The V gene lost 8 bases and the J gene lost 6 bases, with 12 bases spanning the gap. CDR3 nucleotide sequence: TGCGCCAGCGGACCCTTATTGGATACGCAGTATTTT. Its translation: CASGPLLDTQYF.

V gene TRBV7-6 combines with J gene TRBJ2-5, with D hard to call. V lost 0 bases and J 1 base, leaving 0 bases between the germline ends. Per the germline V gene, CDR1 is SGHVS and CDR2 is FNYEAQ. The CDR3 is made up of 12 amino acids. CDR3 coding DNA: TGTGCCAGCAGCTTAGCCCAAGAGACCCAGTACTTC. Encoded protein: CASSLAQETQYF.

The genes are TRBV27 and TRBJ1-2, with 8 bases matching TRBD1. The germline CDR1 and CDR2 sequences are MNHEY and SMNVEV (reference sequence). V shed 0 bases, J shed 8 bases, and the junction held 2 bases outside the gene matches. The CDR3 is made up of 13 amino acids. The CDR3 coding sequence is TGTGCCAGCAGTTTATCGACAGGGGCCGGCTACACCTTC. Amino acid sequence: CASSLSTGAGYTF.

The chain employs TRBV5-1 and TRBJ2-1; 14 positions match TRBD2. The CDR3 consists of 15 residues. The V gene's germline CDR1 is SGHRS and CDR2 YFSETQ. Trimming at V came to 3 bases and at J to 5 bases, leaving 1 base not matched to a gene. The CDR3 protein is CASSWGLAGDNEQFF. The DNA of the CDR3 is TGCGCCAGCAGCTGGGGACTAGCGGGAGACAATGAGCAGTTCTTC.

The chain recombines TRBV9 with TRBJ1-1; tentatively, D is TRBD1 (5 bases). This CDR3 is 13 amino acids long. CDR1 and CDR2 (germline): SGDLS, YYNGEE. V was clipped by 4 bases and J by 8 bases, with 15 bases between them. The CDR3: CASSPAPRAEAFF. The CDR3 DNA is TGTGCCAGCAGCCCAGCCCCCAGGGCGGAAGCTTTCTTT.

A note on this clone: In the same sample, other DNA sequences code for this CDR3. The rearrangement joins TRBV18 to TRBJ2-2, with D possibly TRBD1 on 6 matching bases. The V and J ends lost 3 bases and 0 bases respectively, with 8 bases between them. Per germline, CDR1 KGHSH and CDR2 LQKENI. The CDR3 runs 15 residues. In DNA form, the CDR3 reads TGTGCCAGCTCACCGGGACAATCGAACACCGGGGAGCTGTTTTTT. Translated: CASSPGQSNTGELFF. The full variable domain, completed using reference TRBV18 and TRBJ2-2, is NAGVMQNPRHLVRRRGQEARLRCSPMKGHSHVYWYRQLPEEGLKFMVYLQKENIIDESGMPKERFSAEFPKEGPSILRIQQVVRGDSAAYFCASSPGQSNTGELFFGEGSRLTVL.

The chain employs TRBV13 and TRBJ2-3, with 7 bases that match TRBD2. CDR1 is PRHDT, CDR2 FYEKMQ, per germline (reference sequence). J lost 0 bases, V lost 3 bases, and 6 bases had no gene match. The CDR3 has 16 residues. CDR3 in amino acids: CASSFRWEGSTDTQYF. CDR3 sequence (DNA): TGTGCCAGCAGCTTTAGGTGGGAGGGAAGCACAGATACGCAGTATTTT.

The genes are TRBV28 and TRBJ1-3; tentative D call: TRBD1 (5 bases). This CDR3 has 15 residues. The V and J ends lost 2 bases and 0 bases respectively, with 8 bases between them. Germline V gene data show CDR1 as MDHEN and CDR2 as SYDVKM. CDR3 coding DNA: TGTGCCAGCAGTTTAGATACAGGCTCTGGAAACACCATATATTTT. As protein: CASSLDTGSGNTIYF.

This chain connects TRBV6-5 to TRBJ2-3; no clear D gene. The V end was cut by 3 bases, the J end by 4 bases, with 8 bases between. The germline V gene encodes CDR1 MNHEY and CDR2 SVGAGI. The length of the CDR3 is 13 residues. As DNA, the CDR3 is TGTGCCAGCAGTTATATTAGGGCAGATACGCAGTATTTT. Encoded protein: CASSYIRADTQYF.

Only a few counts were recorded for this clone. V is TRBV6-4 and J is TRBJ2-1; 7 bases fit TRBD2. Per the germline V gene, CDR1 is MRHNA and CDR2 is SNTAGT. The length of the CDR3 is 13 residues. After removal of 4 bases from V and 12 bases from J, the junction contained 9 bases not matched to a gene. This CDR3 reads CASSGSGGRVQFF. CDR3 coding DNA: TGTGCCAGCAGTGGCTCTGGCGGGAGAGTGCAGTTCTTC.

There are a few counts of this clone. CDR3 sequence reads: CASTQTGEQPQHF. For the CDR3, the DNA is TGTGCCAGCACCCAGACAGGGGAACAGCCCCAGCATTTT. The chain uses TRBV2 and TRBJ1-5, with 8 bases fitting TRBD1. The CDR3 runs to 13 residues. Per germline, CDR1 SNHLY and CDR2 FYNNEI. V gave up 7 bases and J gave up 7 bases; unmatched junction bases: 6.

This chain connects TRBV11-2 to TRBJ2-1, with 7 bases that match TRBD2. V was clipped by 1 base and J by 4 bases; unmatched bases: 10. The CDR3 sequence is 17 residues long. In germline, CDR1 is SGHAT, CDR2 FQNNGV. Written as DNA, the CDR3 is TGTGCCAGCAGCTTAGGAACTGGGGGGGGTTGGTACAATGAGCAGTTCTTC. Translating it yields CASSLGTGGGWYNEQFF.